This T cell receptor (beta chain) was recorded in a study of blood T cell repertoires in COVID-19. Study as a whole: The analysed material was cDNA or gDNA that came from T cells, B-cell-depleted T cells, or PBMCs.

Per the authors' pipeline: Reference gene primer amplification yielded estimated nucleated cell counts. Assay used: immunoSEQ multiplex PCR; TCRdb lists only in-frame clones, some missing. For V, J and clone size, that table is used; D and trimming come from the DNA. Of under 200,000 clones listed, about nine tenths are singletons. CDR1 is SQVTM and CDR2 is ANQGSEA in the germline V gene. V was pared by 5 bases and J by 1 base, with 5 bases of the junction left unmatched. The CDR3 consists of 13 residues. Sequenced: peripheral blood. The chain employs TRBV29-1 and TRBJ2-7, with TRBD1 identical over 7 bases. The receptor comes from a man in his forties or fifties with acute or convalescent COVID-19. In nucleotides, the CDR3 is TGCAGCGTTACGGGACAGACTTCCTACGAGCAGTACTTC. It codes for CSVTGQTSYEQYF.